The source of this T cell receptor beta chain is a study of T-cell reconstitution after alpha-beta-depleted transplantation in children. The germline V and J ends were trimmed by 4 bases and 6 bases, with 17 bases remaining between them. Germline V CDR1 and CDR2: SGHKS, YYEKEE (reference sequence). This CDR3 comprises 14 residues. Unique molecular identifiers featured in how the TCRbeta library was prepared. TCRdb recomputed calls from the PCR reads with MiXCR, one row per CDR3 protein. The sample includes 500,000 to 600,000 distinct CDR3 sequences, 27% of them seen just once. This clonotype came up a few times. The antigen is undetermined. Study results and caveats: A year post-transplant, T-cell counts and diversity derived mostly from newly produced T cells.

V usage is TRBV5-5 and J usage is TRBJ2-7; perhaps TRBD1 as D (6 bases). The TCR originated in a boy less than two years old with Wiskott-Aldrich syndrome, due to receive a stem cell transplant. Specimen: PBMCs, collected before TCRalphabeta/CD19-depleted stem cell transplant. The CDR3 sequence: CASSEYREISEQYF. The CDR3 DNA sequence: TGTGCCAGCAGCGAATACAGGGAGATAAGCGAGCAGTACTTC.